Shown below are 15 T cell receptor beta chains from a single sample sequenced in a study of T-cell memory formation after mild COVID-19. TCRdb recomputed calls from the 5' RACE reads with MiXCR, one row per CDR3 protein. The sample includes 400,000 or so distinct CDR3 sequences, about 19% of them seen just once. The sample taken for sequencing was PBMCs or a T cell subset sorted from them (not recorded which). The receptor set was obtained from an adult woman who had mild COVID-19 (a few samples of this study predate the infection). Cell type and time point are not known.

This clonotype has just a few counts. This chain joins TRBV7-3 and TRBJ2-1, with D tentatively TRBD1 or TRBD2 (5 bases each). CDR3 length: 13 amino acids. Germline CDR1 reads SGHTA; CDR2 reads FQGTGA. V dropped 5 bases and J dropped 6 bases, with 11 bases sitting between them. The CDR3 nucleotides read TGTGCCAGCAGCCCGAGTGGGGGCAATGAGCAGTTCTTC. It translates to CASSPSGGNEQFF.

This clonotype came up a few times. The chain carries TRBV5-1 and TRBJ2-1; tentative D call: TRBD2 (5 bases). Germline-derived CDR1 and CDR2 are SGHRS and YFSETQ. V was shortened by 3 bases and J by 2 bases, with 6 bases between the two germline ends. CDR3 length: 13 amino acids. CDR3 nucleotides: TGCGCCAGCAGCTCCGGGGCCTACAATGAGCAGTTCTTC. This codes for CASSSGAYNEQFF.

In nucleotides, the CDR3 is TGTGCCAGCAGGGGGGACAGCTTCTATGGCTACACCTTC. It yields the protein CASRGDSFYGYTF. V is TRBV6-2 or TRBV6-3 and J is TRBJ1-2; 7 nucleotides align to TRBD1. The germline V gene encodes CDR1 MNHEY and CDR2 SVGEGT. The CDR3 has 13 amino acids. The V gene end was trimmed by 6 bases and the J gene end by 4 bases; junction bases not matched to a gene: 5.

This clonotype appeared a few times. CDR3 coding DNA: TGTGCCACCAGTTCCGGCGGGAGAGGGGAAGATACGCAGTATTTT. It codes for CATSSGGRGEDTQYF. The genes are TRBV24-1 and TRBJ2-3; 7 positions agree with TRBD2. V lost 6 bases to trimming and J lost 5 bases; unmatched junction nucleotides: 10. The germline V gene has CDR1 KGHDR and CDR2 SFDVKD. This CDR3 comprises 15 residues.

This clonotype came up many times. The rearrangement links TRBV7-6 to TRBJ2-3; 8 nucleotides align to TRBD1. V shed 0 bases, J shed 4 bases, and the junction held 0 bases outside the gene matches. CDR3 length: 14 residues. Germline CDR1 reads SGHVS; CDR2 reads FNYEAQ. In DNA, the CDR3 is TGTGCCAGCAGCTTAGCACAGGGGGCAGATACGCAGTATTTT. It yields the protein CASSLAQGADTQYF. Full variable domain (outside the CDR3, taken from reference TRBV7-6 and TRBJ2-3): GAGVSQSPRYKVTKRGQDVALRCDPISGHVSLYWYRQALGQGPEFLTYFNYEAQQDKSGLPNDRFSAERPEGSISTLTIQRTEQRDSAMYRCASSLAQGADTQYFGPGTRLTVL.

This clonotype was detected a few times. The gene calls are TRBV11-3 and TRBJ2-1, with 7 positions matching TRBD2. The CDR3 length is 15 residues. Germline CDR1 SGHNT, CDR2 YENEEA. V dropped 1 base and J dropped 4; count of bases not matched to a gene: 4. CDR3 sequence reads: CASSLGGGVYNEQFF. The CDR3 DNA reads TGTGCCAGCAGCTTAGGGGGAGGGGTTTACAATGAGCAGTTCTTC.

This clonotype was picked up a small number of times. The chain carries TRBV9 and TRBJ2-1; TRBD2 aligns across 9 bases. With 0 bases clipped from V and 9 bases from J, the junction kept 4 bases outside the gene matches. This CDR3 spans 14 amino acids. The germline gives CDR1 SGDLS, CDR2 YYNGEE. The chain's CDR3 is CASSVVGTSPEQFF. The CDR3 bases are TGTGCCAGCAGCGTAGTCGGGACTAGCCCTGAGCAGTTCTTC. The variable domain in full, with the rest retrieved from reference TRBV9 and TRBJ2-1, is DSGVTQTPKHLITATGQRVTLRCSPRSGDLSVYWYQQSLDQGLQFLIQYYNGEERAKGNILERFSAQQFPDLHSELNLSSLELGDSALYFCASSVVGTSPEQFFGPGTRLTVL.

The rearrangement uses TRBV20-1 and TRBJ2-1; TRBD1 matches 12 bases. Germline V gives CDR1 DFQATT, CDR2 SNEGSKA (reference sequence). Trimming took 1 base from V and 4 from J; bases not matched to a gene: 17. The CDR3 contains 20 residues. The CDR3 reads CSARAPWAGQGAPEYNEQFF. The CDR3 DNA reads TGCAGTGCTAGAGCTCCTTGGGCGGGACAGGGGGCTCCCGAATACAATGAGCAGTTCTTC.

This clonotype has a handful of counts. The chain is built from TRBV6-6 and TRBJ1-6, with D possibly TRBD1 on 5 matching bases. Trimming removed 4 bases at V and 8 bases at J, with 18 bases between. The CDR3 has 16 residues. Per germline, CDR1 MNHNY and CDR2 SVGAGI (reference sequence). The CDR3 coding sequence is TGTGCCAGCAGTTCCCTCGAGGCAGGGTTATATTCACCCCTCCACTTT. Translation: CASSSLEAGLYSPLHF.

This clonotype has only a few counts. The chain joins TRBV7-2 to TRBJ2-7; the D is unclear. The CDR3 spans 15 residues. Germline V CDR1 and CDR2: SGHTA, FQGNSA. Trimming took off 0 bases at V and 3 bases at J, with 12 bases between the two ends. The CDR3 DNA follows: TGTGCCAGCAGCTTAGCGCCTAAGCCCAGCTACGAGCAGTACTTC. Protein: CASSLAPKPSYEQYF.

This clonotype has more than one count but fewer than ten. V usage is TRBV29-1 and J usage is TRBJ1-1; a weak D match, TRBD1 (6 bases). This CDR3 comprises 15 residues. Per germline, CDR1 SQVTM and CDR2 ANQGSEA. Trimming shortened V by 6 bases and J by 6 bases, and 23 bases separated the two germline ends. The chain's CDR3 is CSVATDRIQISEAFF. CDR3 DNA sequence: TGCAGCGTAGCCACCGACAGGATTCAAATCTCTGAAGCTTTCTTT. Drawing the rest from reference TRBV29-1 and TRBJ1-1, the complete variable domain is SAVISQKPSRDICQRGTSLTIQCQVDSQVTMMFWYRQQPGQSLTLIATANQGSEATYESGFVIDKFPISRPNLTFSTLTVSNMSPEDSSIYLCSVATDRIQISEAFFGQGTRLTVV.

This clonotype was seen a single time. This chain links TRBV20-1 with TRBJ2-5; D is unclear. Per germline, CDR1 DFQATT and CDR2 SNEGSKA (reference sequence). Deletions cut 0 bases from V and 5 bases from J, with 16 bases between. The CDR3 totals 15 residues. Here the CDR3 reads CSARDSAAPVETQYF. CDR3 sequence (DNA): TGCAGTGCTAGAGATTCCGCGGCCCCGGTGGAGACCCAGTACTTC.

The J gene is TRBJ2-5, the V gene TRBV5-1; the D is unclear. CDR3 length equals 12 residues. Trimming removed 3 bases from V and 2 bases from J, with 5 bases in between. Germline-derived CDR1 and CDR2 are SGHRS and YFSETQ. CDR3 DNA: TGCGCCAGCAGCTGGTCGCAAGAGACCCAGTACTTC. Translated: CASSWSQETQYF.

This clonotype has only a few counts. CDR3 amino acids: CASSDGLGSNQPQHF. In nucleotides, the CDR3 is TGTGCCAGCAGTGACGGTTTGGGGAGCAATCAGCCCCAGCATTTT. The J gene is TRBJ1-5, the V gene TRBV2; D is ambiguous. V lost 3 bases to trimming and J lost 1 base, with 10 bases between them. CDR1 and CDR2 (germline): SNHLY, FYNNEI. This CDR3 has 15 amino acids.

There are a few counts of this clonotype. This chain links TRBV20-1 with TRBJ1-2; 7 bases are a match to TRBD1. J was trimmed by 3 bases and V by 3 bases; bases with no gene match: 4. This CDR3 has 13 residues. Germline lookup yields CDR1 DFQATT and CDR2 SNEGSKA (reference sequence). The CDR3 sequence is CSARPDRDYGYTF. The DNA for the CDR3 is TGCAGTGCTAGGCCCGACAGGGACTATGGCTACACCTTC.